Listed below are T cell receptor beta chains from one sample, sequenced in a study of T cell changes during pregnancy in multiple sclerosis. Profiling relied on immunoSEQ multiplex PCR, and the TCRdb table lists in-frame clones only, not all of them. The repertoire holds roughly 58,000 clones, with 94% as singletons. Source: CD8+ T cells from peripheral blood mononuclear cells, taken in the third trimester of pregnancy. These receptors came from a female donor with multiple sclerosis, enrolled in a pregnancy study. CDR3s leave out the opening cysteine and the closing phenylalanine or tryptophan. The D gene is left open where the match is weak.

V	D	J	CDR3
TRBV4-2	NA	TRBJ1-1	ASSQEKGSNTEAF
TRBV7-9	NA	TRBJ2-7	ASSPVGTPIYEQY
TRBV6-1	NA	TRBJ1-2	ASSGELRNYGYT
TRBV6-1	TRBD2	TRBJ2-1	ASSELAGGYNEQF
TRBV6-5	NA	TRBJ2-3	ASSLILTSTDTQY
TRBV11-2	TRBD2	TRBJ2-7	ASSQILAVGEGYEQY
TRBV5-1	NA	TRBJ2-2	ASSLLLANTGELF
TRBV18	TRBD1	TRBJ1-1	ASSSIRRGRAEAF
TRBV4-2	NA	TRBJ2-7	ASSQVADSYEQY
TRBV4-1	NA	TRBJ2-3	ASSPIQEATDTQY
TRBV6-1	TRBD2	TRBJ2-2	ASSEDLAGAGELF
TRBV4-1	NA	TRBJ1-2	ASSQVRGDGNYGYT
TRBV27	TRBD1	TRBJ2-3	ASSFLTGQGTDTQY
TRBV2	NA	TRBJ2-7	ASTGSYEQY
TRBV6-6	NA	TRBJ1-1	ASSYWQGTMNTEAF
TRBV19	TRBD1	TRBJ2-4	ASSISSEDRWTKNIQY
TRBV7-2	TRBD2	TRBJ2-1	ASTPGTTYNEQF
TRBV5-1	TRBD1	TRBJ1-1	ASIEGQSNTEAF
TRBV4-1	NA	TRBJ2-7	ASSQESGEQY
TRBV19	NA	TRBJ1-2	ASSIDSAGPLYGYT
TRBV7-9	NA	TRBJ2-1	ASSFQGFEQF
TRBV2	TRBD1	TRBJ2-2	ASSEATGGTGELF
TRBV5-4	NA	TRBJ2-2	ASSLGPAEARELF
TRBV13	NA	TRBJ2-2	ASSIWQGELF
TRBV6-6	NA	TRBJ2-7	ASSYSNREMSYEQY
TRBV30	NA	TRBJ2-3	AWNVGGTDTQY
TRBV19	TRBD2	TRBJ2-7	ASSKGLAGEGDYEQY
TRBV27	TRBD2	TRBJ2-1	ASSSPGLAGGGSYNEQF
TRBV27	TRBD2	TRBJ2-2	ASSLGLAGAPGELF
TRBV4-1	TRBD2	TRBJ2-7	ASSHRGTSVYEQY
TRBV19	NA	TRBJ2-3	ASSDTGLSDTQY
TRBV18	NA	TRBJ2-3	ASSPTRDTDTQY
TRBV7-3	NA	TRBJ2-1	ASSLIPGMRDNEQF
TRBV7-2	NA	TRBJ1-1	ASSSYNDRINTEAF
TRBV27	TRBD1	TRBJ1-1	ASSPTGGVFEAF
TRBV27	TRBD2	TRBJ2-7	ASSLLASGSNYEQY
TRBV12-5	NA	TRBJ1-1	ASGQGGTEAF
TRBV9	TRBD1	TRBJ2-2	ASSGRQGGTGELF
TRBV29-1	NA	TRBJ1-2	SVDGQGYGYT
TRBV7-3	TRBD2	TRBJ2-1	ASSFMTSGSYNEQF
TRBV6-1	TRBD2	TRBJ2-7	ASSEEASGSYEQY
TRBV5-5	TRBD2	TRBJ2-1	ASSRLAGGLNEQF
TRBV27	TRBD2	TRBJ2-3	ASRQFIAGNTDTQY